What follows are 13 T cell receptor beta chains derived from one specimen sequenced in a study of CD8 T cells in ankylosing spondylitis. MiXCR was run by TCRdb on the 5' RACE reads, yielding one entry per CDR3 protein. The sample gives 350,000 to 450,000 distinct CDR3 sequences, 20% of which show up once; around 13% is in the top ten. Sequenced: blood, either unsorted or a sorted T cell fraction (not recorded which). All receptors come from a male donor with ankylosing spondylitis or in good health (not recorded which).

This clonotype appeared a few times. In DNA form, the CDR3 reads TGCAGTGCTAGAGATTATGAGGGCCCAGGACAGAACCAAGAGACCCAGTACTTC. It translates to CSARDYEGPGQNQETQYF. The chain joins TRBV20-1 to TRBJ2-5; perhaps TRBD1 as D (6 bases). Deletions cut 0 bases from V and 0 bases from J, with 20 bases between. This CDR3 has 18 amino acids. The germline gives CDR1 DFQATT, CDR2 SNEGSKA (reference sequence).

This chain connects TRBV10-3 to TRBJ2-7; TRBD1 matches at 9 bases. J gave up 4 bases and V 8 bases, and 15 bases lay outside the gene matches. Germline CDR1 reads ENHRY; CDR2 reads SYGVKD. There are 16 residues in the CDR3. The CDR3 is CAIAGQGEGNGYEQYF. DNA for the CDR3: TGTGCCATCGCGGGACAGGGAGAGGGAAACGGGTACGAGCAGTACTTC.

CDR3 residues: CASSLRPGGFYEQYF. CDR3 in DNA: TGTGCCAGCAGTTTAAGGCCGGGGGGATTCTACGAGCAGTACTTC. The chain combines TRBV28 with TRBJ2-7; 7 bases align to TRBD2. Trimming cost V 2 bases and J 3 bases; bases outside gene matches: 7. CDR1 and CDR2 from the germline V gene are MDHEN and SYDVKM. CDR3 length: 15 residues.

This clonotype was picked up many times. This sequence joins TRBV20-1 and TRBJ1-1; 7 nucleotides line up with TRBD1. Germline V gives CDR1 DFQATT, CDR2 SNEGSKA (reference sequence). The CDR3 consists of 13 residues. The V gene end was trimmed by 6 bases and the J gene end by 4 bases; junction bases not matched to a gene: 8. CDR3 coding DNA: TGCAGTGCGGAAACAGGGGCTGTCACTGAAGCTTTCTTT. It codes for CSAETGAVTEAFF.

This clonotype was observed at least ten times. V is TRBV20-1 and J is TRBJ2-2; D is perhaps TRBD2 (5 bases). V was cut by 0 bases and J by 3 bases, with 11 bases left in between. The CDR3 covers 15 residues. CDR1 is DFQATT, CDR2 SNEGSKA, per germline (reference sequence). The CDR3 DNA reads as TGCAGTGCTAGAGACGGGGTTTGGGACACCGGGGAGCTGTTTTTT. Amino acid sequence: CSARDGVWDTGELFF.

The table lists this clonotype with a few counts. The chain couples TRBV12-3 or TRBV12-4 to TRBJ1-2; D unresolved. This CDR3 spans 15 amino acids. V was cut by 5 bases and J by 8 bases, with 21 bases left in between. The CDR3 reads CASSASGFVSGGYTF. The CDR3 DNA reads TGTGCCAGCAGTGCCAGTGGGTTCGTTAGCGGGGGCTACACCTTC.

The chain recombines TRBV7-9 with TRBJ2-1; D is uncertain. The CDR3 has 12 amino acids. CDR1 is SEHNR, CDR2 FQNEAQ, per germline (reference sequence). The V end lost 7 bases, the J end lost 5 bases, and 9 bases lay between the germline ends. The CDR3 protein is CASIQLDNEQFF. Here the CDR3 DNA reads TGTGCCAGCATCCAATTGGACAATGAGCAGTTCTTC.

This sequence joins TRBV2 and TRBJ2-1, with D perhaps matching TRBD1 (6 bases). V was pared by 0 bases and J by 15 bases, with 18 bases between. The V gene's germline CDR1 is SNHLY and CDR2 FYNNEI. CDR3 size: 14 residues. DNA of the CDR3: TGTGCCAGCAGTGAAGCGGTTGGGGGCGTCTTATGGTTCTTC. Amino acids: CASSEAVGGVLWFF.

This clonotype was picked up a small number of times. The chain's CDR3 is CASSLEGEGSRYGYTF. Here the CDR3 DNA reads TGTGCCAGCAGCCTTGAGGGGGAAGGGTCGCGCTATGGCTACACCTTC. The J gene is TRBJ1-2, the V gene TRBV28; D perhaps matches TRBD1 (6 bases). The germline V gene has CDR1 MDHEN and CDR2 SYDVKM. The CDR3 is 16 amino acids. Trimming cost V 6 bases and J 4 bases, with 21 bases left between them.

The chain has TRBV6-5 and TRBJ2-6; D is unclear. The CDR3 length is 16 residues. The V end was cut by 3 bases, the J end by 1 base, with 10 bases between. The germline V gene has CDR1 MNHEY and CDR2 SVGAGI. The CDR3 region has the DNA TGTGCCAGCAGTTATCGAAGGGTGTCTGGGGCCAACGTCCTGACTTTC. Encoded protein: CASSYRRVSGANVLTF.

This clonotype has just a few counts. The chain couples TRBV7-9 to TRBJ1-1; D unresolved. The V end lost 3 bases, the J end lost 11 bases, and 13 bases lay between the germline ends. Germline CDR1 is SEHNR and CDR2 is FQNEAQ (reference sequence). CDR3 length equals 12 residues. DNA of the CDR3: TGTGCCAGCAGCTTTGACGGTATGGCGGCTTTCTTT. Translating it yields CASSFDGMAAFF.

This chain uses TRBV30 with TRBJ2-7, with a weak D call TRBD2 (6 bases). V lost 2 bases and J 4 bases, leaving 18 bases between the germline ends. The CDR3 covers 15 residues. Germline V gives CDR1 GTSNPN, CDR2 SVGIG (reference sequence). CDR3 DNA sequence: TGTGCCTGGAGTCTTGAAACCTACGGGGGATACGAGCAGTACTTC. Translation: CAWSLETYGGYEQYF.

For the CDR3, the DNA is TGTGCCAGGGGTCCAGGGCGGAACACTGAAGCTTTCTTT. Its translation: CARGPGRNTEAFF. The rearrangement uses TRBV28 and TRBJ1-1; possible D gene TRBD1, 5 bases. The CDR3 is made up of 13 amino acids. V was pared by 9 bases and J by 1 base, with 12 bases between. The germline V gene encodes CDR1 MDHEN and CDR2 SYDVKM.